A single sample gave rise to the 25 T cell receptor beta chains below, sequenced in a study of OX40 agonist ivuxolimab in advanced cancers. Generated by immunoSEQ multiplex PCR, the TCRdb table keeps only in-frame clones and is missing some. The sample has 70,000 to 90,000 clones; 75% to 90% are singletons. The starting material was CD4+ or CD8+ T cells sorted from blood, obtained in a trial of the OX40 agonist ivuxolimab. The receptor set was obtained from an adult with an advanced solid tumor such as melanoma, head and neck, liver or kidney cancer.

V is TRBV6-5 and J is TRBJ1-1, with 8 bases lining up with TRBD1. J gave up 5 bases and V 6 bases, and 11 bases lay outside the gene matches. CDR1 and CDR2 (germline): MNHEY, SVGAGI. This CDR3 contains 15 residues. The CDR3 loop reads CASSLRRQGSTEAFF. For the CDR3, the DNA is TGTGCCAGCAGCCTCAGGAGACAGGGGTCGACTGAAGCTTTCTTT.

The chain combines TRBV7-2 with TRBJ2-5; 7 bases agree with TRBD1. The CDR3 covers 14 residues. V lost 5 bases and J lost 1; bases outside the gene matches: 4. Germline loops: CDR1 SGHTA, CDR2 FQGNSA. CDR3 sequence reads: CASSLDRAQETQYF. The CDR3 DNA is TGTGCCAGCAGCCTCGACAGGGCCCAAGAGACCCAGTACTTC.

The chain links TRBV16 to TRBJ1-5; the D gene is possibly TRBD1 (6 bases). V lost 4 bases and J lost 7, with 11 bases in between. Germline V lookup: CDR1 KGHSY, CDR2 FQNENV. The CDR3 contains 13 residues. The CDR3 protein is CASSPNRDQPQHF. In DNA, the CDR3 is TGTGCCAGCAGCCCGAACAGGGACCAGCCCCAGCATTTT.

This clone came up once. The rearrangement links TRBV15 to TRBJ2-7; D not certain. Trimming shortened V by 0 bases and J by 1 base, and 10 bases separated the two germline ends. Per germline, CDR1 LNHNV and CDR2 YYDKDF (reference sequence). The CDR3 loop spans 15 amino acids. The CDR3 coding sequence is TGTGCCACCAGCAGAGAAGGAGACGTGTCCTACGAGCAGTACTTC. It specifies CATSREGDVSYEQYF.

This rearrangement joins TRBV6-1 to TRBJ1-2; 7 bases match TRBD1. The CDR3 spans 17 residues. Germline trimming cut 4 bases from V and 8 bases from J; bases unmatched to any gene: 19. CDR1 is MNHNS and CDR2 is SASEGT in the germline V gene. The CDR3 nucleotides read TGTGCCAGCAGTGGACCTTCCGGGACAGCCTACTATTACGGCTACACCTTC. This encodes CASSGPSGTAYYYGYTF.

V is TRBV2 and J is TRBJ1-1, with D unclear. Between the trimmed V and J ends, which lost 0 bases and 10 bases, there was a span of 12 bases. Germline V gene data show CDR1 as SNHLY and CDR2 as FYNNEI. This CDR3 comprises 13 residues. The CDR3 region has the DNA TGTGCCAGCAGTGAAGCGCCCCGGACGCGAGCTTTCTTT. It codes for CASSEAPRTRAFF.

The gene calls are TRBV10-3 and TRBJ2-7, with D possibly being TRBD1 (5 bases). CDR3 length equals 11 residues. The germline V and J ends were trimmed by 8 bases and 6 bases, with 11 bases remaining between them. The germline V gene has CDR1 ENHRY and CDR2 SYGVKD. CDR3 in DNA: TGTGCCATCTCGCCAGGGTCCGAGCAGTACTTC. Translation: CAISPGSEQYF.

As concerns this clone: One end of the junction does not line up with germline, which may come from a read error. The V gene is TRBV28, the J gene TRBJ1-3; D gene uncertain. This CDR3 is built from 11 residues. Germline V lookup: CDR1 MDHEN, CDR2 SYDVKM. CDR3: CGSDSGNTIYF. In nucleotides, the CDR3 is TGCGGGTCGGACTCTGGAAACACCATATATTTT.

This clone was observed a handful of times. The gene calls are TRBV9 and TRBJ1-2, with TRBD1 matching over 8 bases. Germline V gene sequence: CDR1 SGDLS, CDR2 YYNGEE. Trimming removed 4 bases from V and 5 bases from J; junction bases left unmatched: 7. The CDR3 consists of 14 residues. CDR3 amino acids: CASSKRDRTYGYTF. The CDR3 DNA is TGTGCCAGCAGCAAACGGGACAGGACTTATGGCTACACCTTC.

The rearrangement uses TRBV14 and TRBJ2-1, with D perhaps being TRBD1 or TRBD2 (5 bases each). The germline V gene has CDR1 SGHDN and CDR2 FVKESK. Trimming removed 4 bases at V and 2 bases at J, with 24 bases between. CDR3 length: 19 residues. The CDR3 coding sequence is TGTGCCAGCAGCCCCCTTAGGGACCTCCTAGTACTCCCCTACAATGAGCAGTTCTTC. Translating gives CASSPLRDLLVLPYNEQFF. The full variable domain, in which reference TRBV14 and TRBJ2-1 provide the parts outside the CDR3, is EAGVTQFPSHSVIEKGQTVTLRCDPISGHDNLYWYRRVMGKEIKFLLHFVKESKQDESGMPNNRFLAERTGGTYSTLKVQPAELEDSGVYFCASSPLRDLLVLPYNEQFFGPGTRLTVL.

The chain uses TRBV19 and TRBJ1-5; D uncertain. CDR3 length equals 14 residues. Germline assignment: CDR1 LNHDA and CDR2 SQIVND (reference sequence). V dropped 7 bases and J dropped 0 bases, with 10 bases sitting between them. CDR3 sequence: CASTNRLSNQPQHF. The CDR3 DNA sequence: TGTGCCAGTACCAATAGGCTTAGCAATCAGCCCCAGCATTTT.

This chain links TRBV10-3 with TRBJ2-5, with a weak D call TRBD1 (8 bases). The assigned J gene may be wrong: the sequence end matches TRBJ2-7 better. The CDR3 covers 16 residues. Per germline, CDR1 ENHRY and CDR2 SYGVKD. The CDR3 here is CAISESRTGRAYEQYF. As DNA, the CDR3 is TGTGCCATCAGTGAGTCGCGGACAGGGAGGGCCTACGAGCAGTACTTC.

This sequence joins TRBV2 and TRBJ2-3; TRBD2 matches 8 bases. CDR1 and CDR2 (germline): SNHLY, FYNNEI. Trimming cost V 8 bases and J 4 bases; bases outside gene matches: 11. This CDR3 has 15 amino acids. This CDR3 reads CASVGLAPYSDTQYF. The CDR3 nucleotides are TGTGCCAGCGTCGGACTAGCCCCATACTCAGATACGCAGTATTTT.

The genes are TRBV7-9 and TRBJ2-5; TRBD2 agrees at 7 bases. CDR1 and CDR2 (germline): SEHNR, FQNEAQ (reference sequence). The V segment lost 2 bases and the J segment 10 bases; nucleotides outside the gene matches: 10. The CDR3 sequence is 14 residues long. The CDR3: CASSLLRLAGDQYF. The CDR3 coding sequence is TGTGCCAGCAGCTTACTCCGACTAGCTGGGGACCAGTACTTC.

V and J are TRBV7-9 and TRBJ2-4; D is possibly TRBD2 (7 bases). This CDR3 is built from 16 residues. V was shortened by 7 bases and J by 0 bases, with 16 bases between the two germline ends. Germline values: CDR1 SEHNR, CDR2 FQNEAQ (reference sequence). CDR3 sequence reads: CASKYGGPLAKNIQYF. The CDR3 region has the DNA TGTGCCAGCAAGTACGGGGGGCCTCTAGCCAAAAACATTCAGTACTTC.

The chain joins TRBV2 to TRBJ2-1; D not resolved. Deletions cut 5 bases from V and 8 bases from J, with 10 bases between. CDR1 and CDR2 from the germline V gene are SNHLY and FYNNEI. The CDR3 covers 12 residues. CDR3 bases: TGTGCCAGCAGTAATCGCGACGATGAGCAGTTCTTC. This gives the protein CASSNRDDEQFF.

The chain links TRBV11-2 to TRBJ2-1, with TRBD1 matching over 7 bases. Germline-derived CDR1 and CDR2 are SGHAT and FQNNGV. This CDR3 has 13 residues. The J segment lost 6 bases and the V segment lost 4 bases, leaving 3 bases of the junction unmatched. The CDR3 nucleotides read TGTGCCAGCAGCTCCGACAGGGCCAATGAGCAGTTCTTC. It specifies CASSSDRANEQFF.

This chain connects TRBV7-3 to TRBJ2-1; TRBD2 matches 7 bases. Looked up from germline, CDR1 is SGHTA and CDR2 is FQGTGA. The CDR3 sequence is 15 residues long. Trimming took 1 base from V and 6 from J; bases not matched to a gene: 6. CDR3 amino acids: CASSLMAGAGNEQFF. CDR3 DNA sequence: TGTGCCAGCAGCTTAATGGCGGGAGCGGGCAATGAGCAGTTCTTC.

This rearrangement joins TRBV20-1 to TRBJ2-3; D may be TRBD2 (6 bases). The CDR3 has 11 residues. Trimming removed 5 bases at V and 8 bases at J, with 11 bases between. Germline CDR1 reads DFQATT; CDR2 reads SNEGSKA (reference sequence). Here the CDR3 DNA reads TGCAGTGCTCCAGACGGGAGTACGCAGTATTTT. It translates to CSAPDGSTQYF.

V usage is TRBV11-2 and J usage is TRBJ2-5; the D gene is possibly TRBD2 (6 bases). CDR1 and CDR2 from the germline V gene are SGHAT and FQNNGV. CDR3 length: 15 residues. V lost 5 bases and J lost 5, with 18 bases in between. The CDR3 sequence is CASSRRAAGPETQYF. The CDR3 DNA sequence: TGTGCCAGCAGCCGAAGAGCGGCGGGACCGGAGACCCAGTACTTC. Together with reference TRBV11-2 and TRBJ2-5, the CDR3 gives the full variable domain: EAGVAQSPRYKIIEKRQSVAFWCNPISGHATLYWYQQILGQGPKLLIQFQNNGVVDDSQLPKDRFSAERLKGVDSTLKIQPAKLEDSAVYLCASSRRAAGPETQYFGPGTRLLVL.

For the CDR3, the DNA is TGTGCCAGCAGTGAGTTTGACCAGAACACTGAAGCTTTCTTT. It translates to CASSEFDQNTEAFF. The chain recombines TRBV2 with TRBJ1-1; no reliable D call. The CDR3 spans 14 residues. V shed 3 bases and J shed 1 base, with 9 bases lying between them. Germline V CDR1 and CDR2: SNHLY, FYNNEI.

The chain recombines TRBV2 with TRBJ2-4, with D perhaps matching TRBD2 (5 bases). V dropped 4 bases and J dropped 1 base, with 5 bases sitting between them. Germline CDR1 and CDR2: SNHLY and FYNNEI. The CDR3 covers 13 residues. The CDR3: CASSAGAKNIQYF. The CDR3 nucleotides read TGTGCCAGCAGTGCGGGGGCCAAAAACATTCAGTACTTC.

The chain uses TRBV5-8 and TRBJ1-2; no clear D gene. V was shortened by 4 bases and J by 0 bases, with 7 bases between the two germline ends. Per the germline V gene, CDR1 is SGHTS and CDR2 is YDEGEE. CDR3 length: 13 amino acids. CDR3 sequence: CASSPGTNYGYTF. The CDR3 DNA reads TGTGCCAGCAGCCCGGGAACTAACTATGGCTACACCTTC. Filled out from reference TRBV5-8 and TRBJ1-2, the complete variable domain reads EAGVTQSPTHLIKTRGQQATLRCSPISGHTSVYWYQQALGLGLQFLLWYDEGEERNRGNFPPRFSGRQFPNYSSELNVNALELEDSALYLCASSPGTNYGYTFGSGTRLTVV.

The chain carries TRBV6-5 and TRBJ2-1; D not certain. This CDR3 is 13 amino acids long. Trimming took off 2 bases at V and 6 bases at J, with 8 bases between the two ends. The germline gives CDR1 MNHEY, CDR2 SVGAGI. CDR3 region: CASSYGWSNEQFF. The CDR3 DNA is TGTGCCAGCAGTTACGGGTGGTCCAATGAGCAGTTCTTC.

This clone was detected only once. V gene TRBV28 combines with J gene TRBJ2-3, with TRBD2 identical over 12 bases. J gave up 5 bases and V 2 bases, and 8 bases lay outside the gene matches. In germline, CDR1 is MDHEN, CDR2 SYDVKM. The CDR3 runs 17 residues. This chain's CDR3 is CASSLEASGRARDTQYF. CDR3 sequence (DNA): TGTGCCAGCAGTTTAGAGGCTAGCGGGAGGGCGAGAGATACGCAGTATTTT.